The 24 T cell receptor beta chains given below trace back to one sample, sequenced in a study of blood T cells in healthy people across ages. Together with a sample-barcoded 5' primer, a J-beta primer mix was included in a second PCR lasting about 7 to 12 cycles. One entry per CDR3 protein, called by TCRdb with MiXCR from the 5' RACE reads. In the table there are approximately 780,000 distinct CDR3 sequences, roughly 25% of which are singletons. The sample also formed part of further work on T cells of mothers and their children.

The specimen was blood. These receptors were taken from a boy between 10 and 17 years old in good health.

With respect to this clonotype: A read error is possible here, since a much larger clone lies one base away. This chain links TRBV7-2 with TRBJ1-1, with D hard to call. Trimming left V 0 bases short and J 0 bases short, with 8 bases between. Germline V gene sequence: CDR1 SGHTA, CDR2 FQGNSA. The CDR3 consists of 15 residues. CDR3 sequence: CASSLAGWMNTEAFF. The CDR3 nucleotides read TGTGCCAGCAGCTTAGCGGGGTGGATGAACACTGAAGCTTTCTTT.

This clonotype was counted a few times. This chain links TRBV27 with TRBJ2-5; no clear D gene. The assigned J gene may be wrong: the sequence end matches TRBJ2-1 better. CDR3 length equals 12 residues. The germline CDR1 and CDR2 sequences are MNHEY and SMNVEV (reference sequence). CDR3 DNA sequence: TGTGCCAGCAGTTCGACGTGGAATGAGCAGTTCTTC. This codes for CASSSTWNEQFF.

The rearrangement joins TRBV20-1 to TRBJ2-7; 9 nucleotides line up with TRBD1. The J call is in doubt because the DNA end fits TRBJ2-5 better. Looked up from germline, CDR1 is DFQATT and CDR2 is SNEGSKA (reference sequence). The CDR3 spans 15 residues. CDR3 coding DNA: TGCAGTGCTCCCAATGCGGACAGGGGAATCGGGACCCAGTACTTC. Translation: CSAPNADRGIGTQYF.

This clonotype came up once. The junction and the germline gene differ at one end; a read error may be behind it. The V gene is TRBV7-2, the J gene TRBJ1-5, with D uncertain. CDR1 and CDR2 (germline): SGHTA, FQGNSA. CDR3 size: 13 residues. The CDR3 sequence: CASSMDGNRPQHF. DNA of the CDR3: TGTGCCAGCAGCATGGACGGAAATCGGCCCCAGCATTTT.

This clonotype was seen only a few times. V and J are TRBV18 and TRBJ2-5, with a possible D match to TRBD1 (6 bases). Trimming stripped 1 base from V and 4 bases from J, with 16 bases between. The CDR3 extends over 16 amino acids. Per the germline V gene, CDR1 is KGHSH and CDR2 is LQKENI. This chain's CDR3 is CASSPRSTGHGETQYF. The DNA for the CDR3 is TGTGCCAGCTCACCACGATCTACAGGGCACGGAGAGACCCAGTACTTC. Combining the CDR3 with reference TRBV18 and TRBJ2-5 gives the whole variable domain NAGVMQNPRHLVRRRGQEARLRCSPMKGHSHVYWYRQLPEEGLKFMVYLQKENIIDESGMPKERFSAEFPKEGPSILRIQQVVRGDSAAYFCASSPRSTGHGETQYFGPGTRLLVL.

This clonotype was detected many times. J is TRBJ1-2 and V is TRBV18; possibly TRBD1 for D (5 bases). CDR1 and CDR2 from the germline V gene are KGHSH and LQKENI. The CDR3 runs to 14 residues. V gave up 2 bases and J gave up 10 bases, with 17 bases separating them. The CDR3 loop is CASSPNPEQVDYTF. The CDR3 DNA is TGTGCCAGCTCACCAAACCCGGAACAGGTCGACTACACCTTC.

In this sample, this clonotype turned up a few times. This chain uses TRBV5-1 with TRBJ1-5, with D possibly TRBD1 on 5 matching bases. This CDR3 spans 15 amino acids. The germline V gene encodes CDR1 SGHRS and CDR2 YFSETQ. The V end was cut by 4 bases, the J end by 5 bases, with 16 bases between. CDR3 loop: CASSLQGGGDQPQHF. In DNA form, the CDR3 reads TGCGCCAGCAGCCTCCAAGGTGGGGGAGATCAGCCCCAGCATTTT.

The chain carries TRBV4-2 and TRBJ2-5; possibly TRBD1 for D (7 bases). Germline V gene lookup returns CDR1 LGHNA and CDR2 YNFKEQ. The CDR3 runs to 15 residues. Deletions cut 5 bases from V and 11 bases from J, with 24 bases between. Here the CDR3 reads CASSSQGVPGGEQYF. DNA for the CDR3: TGTGCCAGCAGCTCTCAGGGGGTACCCGGAGGGGAGCAGTACTTC.

This rearrangement joins TRBV5-1 to TRBJ2-7, with 7 nucleotides matching TRBD1. The CDR3 sequence is 16 residues long. The V and J ends lost 1 base and 1 base, in that order; junction bases with no gene match: 8. The germline gives CDR1 SGHRS, CDR2 YFSETQ. CDR3 sequence reads: CASSLTYWDSSYEQYF. CDR3 coding DNA: TGCGCCAGCAGCTTGACGTATTGGGACAGTTCCTACGAGCAGTACTTC. Full variable domain (outside the CDR3, taken from reference TRBV5-1 and TRBJ2-7): KAGVTQTPRYLIKTRGQQVTLSCSPISGHRSVSWYQQTPGQGLQFLFEYFSETQRNKGNFPGRFSGRQFSNSRSEMNVSTLELGDSALYLCASSLTYWDSSYEQYFGPGTRLTVT.

This clonotype turned up a few times. The gene calls are TRBV20-1 and TRBJ2-3; 8 nucleotides agree with TRBD2. The CDR3 is made up of 14 amino acids. Germline trimming cut 7 bases from V and 1 base from J; bases unmatched to any gene: 7. Germline V gives CDR1 DFQATT, CDR2 SNEGSKA (reference sequence). The CDR3 loop reads CSGAAGGRTDTQYF. CDR3 nucleotide sequence: TGCAGTGGGGCGGCGGGGGGCCGCACAGATACGCAGTATTTT.

CDR3 protein: CASSTTAAYEQYF. CDR3 in DNA: TGTGCCAGCAGTACAACGGCGGCCTACGAGCAGTACTTC. The rearrangement links TRBV6-6 to TRBJ2-7; D is uncertain. Trimming took 5 bases from V and 2 from J, leaving 10 bases between them. Germline lookup yields CDR1 MNHNY and CDR2 SVGAGI (reference sequence). There are 13 residues in the CDR3.

This chain connects TRBV30 to TRBJ1-2; D perhaps matches TRBD1 (6 bases). In germline, CDR1 is GTSNPN, CDR2 SVGIG (reference sequence). The CDR3 spans 14 residues. V was cut by 4 bases and J by 7 bases, with 19 bases left in between. CDR3 sequence: CAWTALGHRIGYTF. CDR3 in DNA: TGTGCCTGGACAGCCCTGGGACATAGAATTGGCTACACCTTC.

This clonotype was counted a few times. The chain combines TRBV5-1 with TRBJ2-6, with TRBD1 matching 9 bases. The CDR3 sequence is 19 residues long. Germline V gene lookup returns CDR1 SGHRS and CDR2 YFSETQ. V lost 4 bases and J lost 0; bases outside the gene matches: 11. Written as DNA, the CDR3 is TGCGCCAGCAGCCCTAACGGACAGGGGTTCCCCTCTGGGGCCAACGTCCTGACTTTC. This translates into CASSPNGQGFPSGANVLTF. The variable domain in full, completed from reference TRBV5-1 and TRBJ2-6, reads KAGVTQTPRYLIKTRGQQVTLSCSPISGHRSVSWYQQTPGQGLQFLFEYFSETQRNKGNFPGRFSGRQFSNSRSEMNVSTLELGDSALYLCASSPNGQGFPSGANVLTFGAGSRLTVL.

Remarks on this clonotype: At one end the junction does not follow the germline gene, possibly because of a read error. The chain carries TRBV9 and TRBJ1-2, with TRBD1 identical over 9 bases. This CDR3 has 21 amino acids. The V gene's germline CDR1 is SGDLS and CDR2 YYNGEE. The CDR3 DNA sequence: TGCGCCAGCAGCGTAGGTGCAATCGGGGGACCAACAGGGGGCTCGGACTATGGCTACACCTTC. As protein: CASSVGAIGGPTGGSDYGYTF.

This chain joins TRBV7-9 and TRBJ2-6; the D gene is possibly TRBD1 (6 bases). V gave up 3 bases and J gave up 0 bases, with 9 bases separating them. This CDR3 is 16 amino acids long. Germline V gives CDR1 SEHNR, CDR2 FQNEAQ (reference sequence). CDR3 residues: CASSFTGRSGANVLTF. The CDR3 nucleotides are TGTGCCAGCAGCTTTACAGGGCGCTCTGGGGCCAACGTCCTGACTTTC.

This chain uses TRBV5-6 with TRBJ2-3; 7 nucleotides agree with TRBD1. V trimming: 3 bases; J trimming: 4 bases; junction bases outside the gene matches: 11. The CDR3 sequence is 16 residues long. CDR1 and CDR2 (germline): SGHDT, YYEEEE. The CDR3 reads CASSSTGEPRADTQYF. In DNA, the CDR3 is TGTGCCAGCAGCTCTACAGGGGAACCACGCGCAGATACGCAGTATTTT.

This clonotype was seen a handful of times. The chain joins TRBV12-3 or TRBV12-4 to TRBJ2-6, with 8 bases identical to TRBD1. V lost 6 bases, J lost 2 bases, and 6 bases stayed unmatched. This CDR3 is 16 amino acids long. CDR3 amino acids: CASSQDRVAGANVLTF. CDR3 in DNA: TGTGCCAGCAGCCAGGACAGGGTGGCTGGGGCCAACGTCCTGACTTTC.

This clonotype was recorded only once. The V and J genes are TRBV20-1 and TRBJ2-3; D gene unclear. The CDR3 runs 11 residues. V was cut by 3 bases and J by 4 bases, with 5 bases left in between. The V gene's germline CDR1 is DFQATT and CDR2 SNEGSKA (reference sequence). CDR3 amino acids: CSARIADTQYF. DNA of the CDR3: TGCAGTGCTAGGATTGCAGATACGCAGTATTTT.

This chain connects TRBV6-1 to TRBJ2-5; 7 nucleotides line up with TRBD2. J lost 5 bases, V lost 3 bases, and 6 bases had no gene match. The germline V gene encodes CDR1 MNHNS and CDR2 SASEGT. This CDR3 has 14 residues. This CDR3 reads CASSDRRERETQYF. Here the CDR3 DNA reads TGTGCCAGCAGTGACCGGCGGGAGAGGGAGACCCAGTACTTC.

This chain links TRBV20-1 with TRBJ1-5; 7 nucleotides agree with TRBD1. J gave up 3 bases and V 0 bases, and 8 bases lay outside the gene matches. This CDR3 spans 16 amino acids. Germline CDR1 DFQATT, CDR2 SNEGSKA (reference sequence). This chain's CDR3 is CSARDQGQAYNQPQHF. For the CDR3, the DNA is TGCAGTGCTAGAGACCAAGGACAGGCTTACAATCAGCCCCAGCATTTT.

This clonotype came up a few times. V is TRBV6-1 and J is TRBJ2-5, with 14 bases identical to TRBD2. V dropped 0 bases and J dropped 11; count of bases not matched to a gene: 5. The germline V gene has CDR1 MNHNS and CDR2 SASEGT. The CDR3 is 15 amino acids. The CDR3 spells CASSEAWTSGGKQYF. The CDR3 bases are TGTGCCAGCAGTGAAGCCTGGACTAGCGGGGGGAAGCAGTACTTC.

This clonotype was seen many times. This chain joins TRBV5-1 and TRBJ2-7; D might be TRBD2 (6 bases). Germline V gene lookup returns CDR1 SGHRS and CDR2 YFSETQ. The V end was cut by 4 bases, the J end by 2 bases, with 10 bases between. The CDR3 totals 13 residues. The CDR3, as DNA: TGCGCCAGCAGCGCGGGACTCCCCTACGAGCAGTACTTC. It translates to CASSAGLPYEQYF.

The genes are TRBV2 and TRBJ2-1, with 8 bases identical to TRBD1. The CDR3 runs to 15 residues. V lost 6 bases to trimming and J lost 5 bases; unmatched junction nucleotides: 9. Germline assignment: CDR1 SNHLY and CDR2 FYNNEI. CDR3 protein: CASRGRDRLNNEQFF. For the CDR3, the DNA is TGTGCCAGCAGAGGAAGGGACAGGCTAAACAATGAGCAGTTCTTC.

This clonotype came up a few times. The rearrangement joins TRBV6-2 or TRBV6-3 to TRBJ2-1; TRBD1 might be the D (5 bases). The CDR3 covers 14 residues. Trimming removed 7 bases at V and 8 bases at J, with 18 bases between. The V gene's germline CDR1 is MNHEY and CDR2 SVGEGT. The CDR3: CASTILGVQYEQFF. The CDR3 DNA reads as TGTGCCAGCACTATATTAGGGGTCCAATATGAGCAGTTCTTC.